This TCR beta chain was captured by sequencing in a study of shared clonotypes between healthy human individuals. Broader study findings: Between several donors, naive CD4 clonotypes were shared at a level of roughly 5.5%.

The germline V and J ends were trimmed by 5 bases and 3 bases, with 13 bases remaining between them. The length of the CDR3 is 14 residues. Looked up from germline, CDR1 is MNHEY and CDR2 is SMNVEV (reference sequence). A word on this clone: Its antigen is currently unknown.

Terminally differentiated effector memory CD45RA+ cells were left out of the naive CD8 fraction, which was CD45RO-negative and positively selected for CCR7. Some clones are missing from TCRdb's copy, which holds only in-frame ones; the method was immunoSEQ multiplex PCR. The table records some 1,900,000 clones, approximately 94% of them present only once. Sequencing was done on a sample of naive CD8+ T cells sorted from blood. This rearrangement joins TRBV27 to TRBJ1-1; possibly TRBD1 for D (5 bases). This TCR came from a young man in good health. CDR3 residues: CASSLAGGYTEAFF. In DNA form, the CDR3 reads TGTGCCAGCAGTCTGGCCGGGGGATACACTGAAGCTTTCTTT.